This TCR beta chain was obtained from a study of blood T cell repertoires in COVID-19. The overall study: The United States, Italy and Spain provided the acute and convalescent COVID-19 samples. In each case, the material was cDNA or gDNA derived from T cells, B-cell-depleted T cells, or PBMCs.

TCRdb's copy holds only in-frame clones and misses some; the assay was immunoSEQ multiplex PCR. The data show around 270,000 clones, 84% seen once. V lost 8 bases, J lost 5 bases, and 21 bases lay in between. CDR3 length equals 15 residues. Germline CDR1 and CDR2: MNHNY and SVGAGI (reference sequence). This sequence was found in a woman in her 40s who had recovered from COVID-19. This rearrangement joins TRBV6-6 to TRBJ1-1, with D maybe TRBD1 (6 bases). Sequenced sample: peripheral blood. The CDR3 loop reads CASSPPTGPKTEAFF. CDR3 bases: TGTGCCAGCTCCCCTCCGACAGGCCCAAAAACTGAAGCTTTCTTT.